A selection of T cell receptor beta chains follows, all from one sample in a study of memory CD4+ T cells and cytomegalovirus serostatus. Measured with immunoSEQ multiplex PCR; TCRdb has only the in-frame clones, and not every one. The sample lists roughly 60,000 clones, about 81% occurring once. Specimen: memory CD4+ T cells from blood. The receptors were gathered from an adult in good health and CMV-seronegative. Each CDR3 is given with its conserved first and last residue. D genes are given only for firm matches. Not every row has a clone size; where given, it reads once, few, many or a size class.

j_gene | v_gene | abundance | d_gene | CDR3aa | CDR3nt
TRBJ1-5 | TRBV6-1 | NA | TRBD1 | CASSTQGGQPQHF | TGTGCCAGCAGTACACAGGGGGGTCAGCCCCAGCATTTT
TRBJ1-4 | TRBV5-1 | NA | TRBD1 | CASSLGRGLGSNEKLFF | TGCGCCAGCAGCTTGGGAAGGGGGCTGGGGTCTAATGAAAAACTGTTTTTT
TRBJ2-1 | TRBV6-1 | NA | TRBD2 | CASQREVTYNEQFF | TGTGCCAGTCAGCGGGAGGTTACCTACAATGAGCAGTTCTTC
TRBJ1-4 | TRBV7-9 | NA | TRBD1 | CASSSRQGVKGKLFF | TGTGCCAGCAGCTCAAGACAGGGGGTGAAAGGAAAACTGTTTTTT
TRBJ1-5 | TRBV7-8 | NA | NA | CASSSREGNQPQHF | TGTGCCAGCAGCTCCAGGGAAGGCAATCAGCCCCAGCATTTT
TRBJ1-2 | TRBV30 | NA | NA | CAWRLRSLYGYTF | TGTGCCTGGAGACTACGTAGCCTGTACGGCTACACCTTC
TRBJ1-2 | TRBV5-4 | few | NA | CASSLLAGRSYGYTF | TGTGCCAGCAGCTTGTTGGCAGGAAGAAGCTATGGCTACACCTTC
TRBJ1-1 | TRBV29-1 | NA | NA | CSAYAEMNTEAFF | TGCAGCGCCTATGCAGAAATGAACACTGAAGCTTTCTTT
TRBJ1-3 | TRBV14 | NA | TRBD1 | CASSQDPDRGLWSSGNTIYF | TGTGCCAGCAGCCAAGATCCGGACAGGGGTTTATGGAGCTCTGGAAACACCATATATTTT
TRBJ1-2 | TRBV6-6 | NA | TRBD1 | CASRSGQGNYGYTF | TGTGCCAGCAGATCCGGACAGGGGAACTATGGCTACACCTTC
TRBJ2-1 | TRBV7-6 | NA | NA | CASSLATPYNEQFF | TGTGCCAGCAGCTTAGCGACACCCTACAATGAGCAGTTCTTC
TRBJ2-1 | TRBV2 | NA | TRBD2 | CASRPTSGTGNEQFF | TGTGCCAGCAGGCCCACTAGCGGGACGGGAAATGAGCAGTTCTTC
TRBJ2-1 | TRBV7-8 | NA | NA | CASSPRWEYNEQFF | TGTGCCAGCAGCCCACGGTGGGAGTACAATGAGCAGTTCTTC
TRBJ2-7 | TRBV7-2 | NA | NA | CASSLGRRYEQYF | TGTGCCAGCTCCCTGGGAAGGCGCTACGAGCAGTACTTC
TRBJ2-1 | TRBV9 | NA | TRBD1 | CASSPDRVVYNEQFF | TGTGCCAGCAGTCCTGACAGGGTGGTATACAATGAGCAGTTCTTC
TRBJ2-7 | TRBV5-1 | NA | TRBD1 | CASSSGTVTYEQYF | TGCGCCAGCAGCTCGGGGACAGTTACCTACGAGCAGTACTTC
TRBJ2-1 | TRBV19 | NA | TRBD1 | CASSKRQGDEQFF | TGTGCCAGTAGCAAAAGACAGGGGGATGAGCAGTTCTTC
TRBJ1-5 | TRBV7-9 | once | NA | CASSSSRGVNQPQHF | TGTGCCAGCAGTTCATCACGGGGGGTCAATCAGCCCCAGCATTTT
TRBJ2-2 | TRBV7-3 | NA | NA | CASSSRGGTGTGELFF | TGTGCCAGCAGCTCCCGAGGCGGGACGGGCACCGGGGAGCTGTTTTTT
TRBJ2-1 | TRBV6-6 | once | NA | CASSPGSYNEQFF | TGTGCCAGCAGTCCCGGGTCCTACAATGAGCAGTTCTTC
TRBJ2-1 | TRBV30 | NA | TRBD2 | CAWSGASGLNEQFF | TGTGCCTGGAGTGGAGCTAGCGGACTCAATGAGCAGTTCTTC
TRBJ2-7 | TRBV14 | NA | TRBD1 | CASSQARARGSEQYF | TGTGCCAGCAGCCAAGCCCGGGCCAGGGGGAGCGAGCAGTACTTC
TRBJ1-1 | TRBV2 | NA | NA | CASSLGGIGTEAFF | TGTGCCAGCAGCCTAGGGGGGATAGGGACTGAAGCTTTCTTT
TRBJ2-1 | TRBV19 | NA | TRBD1 | CAIRPGTGNEQFF | TGTGCCATCAGACCGGGGACAGGCAATGAGCAGTTCTTC
TRBJ2-6 | TRBV11-3 | NA | TRBD1 | CASSFFNGTGVHGANVLTF | TGTGCCAGCAGCTTTTTTAACGGGACAGGGGTACATGGGGCCAACGTCCTGACTTTC
TRBJ2-2 | TRBV5-6 | NA | NA | CASSLGSTNTGELFF | TGTGCCAGCAGCTTGGGCAGTACGAACACCGGGGAGCTGTTTTTT
TRBJ2-6 | TRBV29-1 | once | NA | CSVGGPSRGGANVLTF | TGCAGCGTTGGTGGACCTTCCCGGGGTGGGGCCAACGTCCTGACTTTC
TRBJ2-7 | TRBV27 | NA | TRBD2 | CASSSWSAGVDEQYF | TGTGCCAGCAGCAGCTGGTCAGCGGGAGTTGACGAGCAGTACTTC
TRBJ2-7 | TRBV7-2 | NA | NA | CASSFGPGTYEQYF | TGTGCCAGCAGCTTTGGCCCCGGGACCTACGAGCAGTACTTC
TRBJ2-5 | TRBV14 | NA | NA | CASSPDRGTQYF | TGTGCCAGCAGCCCGGACCGGGGGACCCAGTACTTC
TRBJ2-7 | TRBV5-6 | NA | NA | CASSSDLYEQYF | TGTGCCAGCAGCTCGGACCTATACGAGCAGTACTTC
TRBJ1-5 | TRBV28 | few | NA | CASSSSKGPQHF | TGTGCCAGCAGTTCCTCCAAGGGTCCCCAGCATTTT
TRBJ1-5 | TRBV4-2 | NA | NA | CASSQGDYSNQPQHF | TGTGCCAGCAGCCAAGGGGATTATAGCAATCAGCCCCAGCATTTT
TRBJ1-5 | TRBV10-1 | few | NA | CASSTGLGQPQHF | TGCGCCAGCAGTACGGGGTTAGGTCAGCCCCAGCATTTT
TRBJ2-3 | TRBV7-6 | few | NA | CASSPRTGPSTDTQYF | TGTGCCAGCAGCCCCCGAACCGGCCCTAGCACAGATACGCAGTATTTT
TRBJ2-7 | TRBV5-5 | NA | NA | CASSLEGYYEQYF | TGTGCCAGCAGCTTGGAGGGATACTACGAGCAGTACTTC
TRBJ1-1 | TRBV6-5 | NA | NA | CASGALGEAFF | TGTGCCAGCGGGGCCTTGGGTGAAGCTTTCTTT
TRBJ1-2 | TRBV5-1 | NA | NA | CASSLDANYGYTF | TGCGCCAGCAGCTTGGATGCTAACTATGGCTACACCTTC
TRBJ2-5 | TRBV9 | NA | TRBD2 | CASSGGLAGGPGETQYF | TGTGCCAGCAGCGGCGGACTAGCGGGAGGGCCTGGGGAGACCCAGTACTTC
TRBJ2-1 | TRBV7-2 | NA | NA | CAGAGGSYNEQFF | TGTGCCGGCGCAGGGGGGTCCTACAATGAGCAGTTCTTC
TRBJ2-2 | TRBV19 | NA | NA | CAISWATGELFF | TGTGCAATCTCTTGGGCGACGGGGGAGCTGTTTTTT
TRBJ2-1 | TRBV4-1 | NA | NA | CASSRLLWNEQFF | TGCGCCAGCAGTCGACTACTCTGGAATGAGCAGTTCTTC
TRBJ1-3 | TRBV7-6 | NA | TRBD1 | CASSLDRFSGNTIYF | TGTGCCAGCAGTCTGGACAGGTTCTCTGGAAACACCATATATTTT
TRBJ1-5 | TRBV6-6 | NA | NA | CASSYGTGKGNQPQHF | TGTGCCAGCAGTTACGGCACAGGGAAGGGGAATCAGCCCCAGCATTTT
TRBJ1-1 | TRBV19 | NA | NA | CASSNVRGGANTEAFF | TGTGCCAGTAGTAATGTTCGCGGAGGGGCAAACACTGAAGCTTTCTTT
TRBJ1-1 | TRBV19 | few | NA | CASSPPYTEAFF | TGTGCCAGTAGTCCGCCTTACACTGAAGCTTTCTTT
TRBJ2-7 | TRBV7-8 | NA | TRBD2 | CASSPDYQRGYEQYF | TGTGCCAGCAGCCCCGATTACCAGCGGGGCTACGAGCAGTACTTC
TRBJ1-1 | TRBV19 | NA | NA | CASTYRAGDTEAFF | TGTGCCAGTACCTACCGAGCGGGGGACACTGAAGCTTTCTTT
TRBJ2-7 | TRBV6-1 | NA | NA | CASRGDEGGHYEQYF | TGTGCCAGCAGGGGGGACGAGGGGGGACACTACGAGCAGTACTTC
TRBJ2-5 | TRBV2 | NA | NA | CASSEVQGTRETQYF | TGTGCCAGCAGTGAAGTTCAGGGGACGCGGGAGACCCAGTACTTC
TRBJ1-2 | TRBV6-5 | NA | NA | CASSRTQAGYGYTF | TGTGCCAGCAGTCGAACACAGGCTGGCTATGGCTACACCTTC
TRBJ2-7 | TRBV27 | NA | TRBD1 | CASSLYRDRNLYEQYF | TGTGCCAGCAGTTTATACCGGGACAGAAATTTGTACGAGCAGTACTTC